What follows is one TCR beta chain and its context. Its cognate antigen is unknown. This record belongs to a study of graft-versus-host responses after intestinal transplantation. Study as a whole: Anti-thymocyte globulin induction was given to all recipients, followed by tacrolimus and steroids for three to four years. Findings and caveats of the study: Graft-donor T cell macrochimerism coincided with high graft-versus-host to host-versus-graft clonal ratios in allografts.

CDR1 and CDR2 (germline): SGHTA, FQGTGA. The CDR3 totals 13 residues. V was cut by 5 bases and J by 4 bases, with 11 bases left in between. The data were produced by immunoSEQ multiplex PCR, yet TCRdb's version contains in-frame clones alone and is incomplete. The table has approximately 89,000 clones, about 93% seen once; the top ten hold 15% to 20%. This receptor was identified in a human patient who received an intestinal transplant, so some T cells may come from the graft donor. The input for sequencing was PBMCs, taken about 450 days after intestinal transplant. The chain uses TRBV7-3 and TRBJ1-1; D uncertain. The CDR3 DNA follows: TGTGCCAGCAGCCCCCCGGCGAGCACTGAAGCTTTCTTT. Its translation: CASSPPASTEAFF.